Sequencing of this TCR beta chain was carried out in a study of blood T cell repertoires in COVID-19. Study-wide context: Acute and convalescent COVID-19 specimens originated in the United States, Italy and Spain. PBMCs, B-cell-depleted T cells, or T cells were the source of the cDNA or gDNA that made up the material.

Original data processing: Estimates of nucleated cell counts were drawn from the amplification of reference gene primers. Using immunoSEQ multiplex PCR, the repertoire was profiled, and TCRdb retains in-frame clones only, with some absent. V, J and clone size are taken as reported in that table, and D and trimming were inferred from the DNA itself. The sample has approximately 35,000 clones, roughly 80% seen once. CDR1 LGHDT and CDR2 YNNKEL come from the germline V gene (reference sequence). With V trimmed by 0 bases and J by 3 bases, 2 bases remained unmatched. CDR3 length: 15 residues. Specimen: peripheral blood. The sequence derives from an elderly man with acute or convalescent COVID-19. The chain couples TRBV3-1 (or the pseudogene TRBV3-2) to TRBJ2-7; 10 bases match TRBD2. Here the CDR3 reads CASSQERTSGYEQYF. In DNA, the CDR3 is TGTGCCAGCAGCCAAGAGAGGACTAGCGGCTACGAGCAGTACTTC.